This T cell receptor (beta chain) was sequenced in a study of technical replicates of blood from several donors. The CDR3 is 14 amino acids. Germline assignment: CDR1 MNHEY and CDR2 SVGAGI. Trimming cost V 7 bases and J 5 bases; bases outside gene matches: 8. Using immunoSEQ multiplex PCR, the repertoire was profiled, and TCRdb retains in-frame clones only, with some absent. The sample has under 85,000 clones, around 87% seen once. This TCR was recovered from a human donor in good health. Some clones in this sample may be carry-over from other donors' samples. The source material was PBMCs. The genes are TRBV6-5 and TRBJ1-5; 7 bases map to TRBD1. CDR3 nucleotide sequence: TGTGCCAGCAAGGGGACAGACGGGGATCAGCCCCAGCATTTT. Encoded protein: CASKGTDGDQPQHF.